The 32 T cell receptor beta chains in this list originate from one sample, sequenced in a study of blood T cell repertoires in COVID-19. Sequencing used immunoSEQ multiplex PCR; TCRdb keeps in-frame clones, though not all of them. This sample has approximately 130,000 clones, with roughly four fifths found just once. Specimen: peripheral blood. The source is a human donor in a cohort sampled during active COVID-19.

This chain uses TRBV7-8 with TRBJ2-3; D possibly corresponds to TRBD2 (5 bases). Trimming took off 5 bases at V and 2 bases at J, with 20 bases between the two ends. This CDR3 is built from 17 residues. Germline CDR1 is SGHVS and CDR2 is FQNEAQ. The CDR3 here is CASSASISAALTDTQYF. The CDR3 coding sequence is TGTGCCAGCAGCGCTTCCATTAGCGCCGCTCTCACAGATACGCAGTATTTT.

Here the CDR3 DNA reads TGTGCCAGCAGTTTATCCTATTCTGGAAACACCATATATTTT. Residues: CASSLSYSGNTIYF. The gene calls are TRBV28 and TRBJ1-3; D gene uncertain. The CDR3 loop spans 14 amino acids. V dropped 1 base and J dropped 1 base, with 5 bases sitting between them. The germline CDR1 and CDR2 sequences are MDHEN and SYDVKM.

This chain joins TRBV6-5 and TRBJ1-1; weak D call: TRBD1 (5 bases). Trimming removed 6 bases at V and 2 bases at J, with 13 bases between. This CDR3 has 14 amino acids. Germline-derived CDR1 and CDR2 are MNHEY and SVGAGI. DNA for the CDR3: TGTGCCAGCAGACAGCAGGGAATTAACACTGAAGCTTTCTTT. Protein: CASRQQGINTEAFF.

The chain employs TRBV9 and TRBJ2-3; 9 positions agree with TRBD2. The ends lost 0 bases at V and 4 bases at J; junction bases unmatched: 3. CDR1 and CDR2 (germline): SGDLS, YYNGEE. CDR3 size: 15 residues. The DNA of the CDR3 is TGTGCCAGCAGCGTAGGCGGGGGGGTCGCAGATACGCAGTATTTT. It is translated as CASSVGGGVADTQYF.

The J gene is TRBJ1-2, the V gene TRBV4-1; D not resolved. Trimming cost V 1 base and J 2 bases, with 8 bases left between them. Germline values: CDR1 MGHRA, CDR2 YSYEKL. This CDR3 has 14 amino acids. The CDR3: CASSQVSLNYGYTF. CDR3 sequence (DNA): TGCGCCAGCAGCCAAGTGTCTCTAAACTATGGCTACACCTTC.

This clone was counted a few times. This chain connects TRBV7-9 to TRBJ1-6; D remains unclear. CDR3 length: 12 amino acids. Germline V CDR1 and CDR2: SEHNR, FQNEAQ (reference sequence). V lost 5 bases, J lost 9 bases, and 8 bases lay in between. The CDR3 reads CASSTAGSPLHF. The DNA of the CDR3 is TGTGCCAGCAGCACCGCCGGTTCACCCCTCCACTTT.

The sample holds one count of this clone. The chain recombines TRBV19 with TRBJ1-3; 9 bases fit TRBD1. CDR3 length equals 15 residues. The germline V gene encodes CDR1 LNHDA and CDR2 SQIVND (reference sequence). After removal of 4 bases from V and 4 bases from J, the junction contained 5 bases not matched to a gene. The CDR3 DNA sequence: TGTGCCAGTAGTACCCGACAGGGGGGCGGAAACACCATATATTTT. Protein sequence: CASSTRQGGGNTIYF.

This chain uses TRBV5-5 with TRBJ1-4, with D possibly TRBD1 on 6 matching bases. The germline gives CDR1 SGHKS, CDR2 YYEKEE (reference sequence). The V gene lost 0 bases and the J gene lost 7 bases, with 13 bases spanning the gap. The CDR3 totals 15 residues. This chain's CDR3 is CASSLAGGTGEKLFF. CDR3 in DNA: TGTGCCAGCAGCTTGGCTGGGGGCACGGGTGAAAAACTGTTTTTT.

The chain uses TRBV27 and TRBJ1-3; no firm D call. The CDR3 length is 15 residues. The V and J ends lost 6 bases and 4 bases respectively, with 16 bases between them. Germline V lookup: CDR1 MNHEY, CDR2 SMNVEV (reference sequence). CDR3 DNA sequence: TGTGCCAGCAGGCCCGAGTGGGGAGGAGGAAACACCATATATTTT. It codes for CASRPEWGGGNTIYF.

The chain has TRBV12-3 or TRBV12-4 and TRBJ2-7; 9 bases line up with TRBD1. The CDR3 has 13 amino acids. The trim removed 6 bases at V and 2 bases at J, leaving 2 bases unmatched. DNA of the CDR3: TGTGCCAGCAGCCGGACAGGGGCCTACGAGCAGTACTTC. Translating gives CASSRTGAYEQYF.

This clone was counted many times. The chain joins TRBV20-1 to TRBJ2-7; perhaps TRBD2 as D (5 bases). Germline CDR1 DFQATT, CDR2 SNEGSKA (reference sequence). V was cut by 6 bases and J by 4 bases, with 10 bases left in between. This CDR3 has 11 amino acids. This chain's CDR3 is CSASPGYEQYF. In DNA form, the CDR3 reads TGCAGTGCATCTCCGGGGTACGAGCAGTACTTC.

The chain uses TRBV9 and TRBJ2-7, with 10 bases matching TRBD1. Germline CDR1 reads SGDLS; CDR2 reads YYNGEE. The V and J ends lost 0 bases and 2 bases, in that order; junction bases with no gene match: 5. This CDR3 has 16 amino acids. The CDR3 sequence is CASSVGPGTGAYEQYF. Here the CDR3 DNA reads TGTGCCAGCAGCGTAGGCCCCGGGACAGGGGCCTACGAGCAGTACTTC.

The chain combines TRBV5-4 with TRBJ2-4; 9 positions match TRBD2. The CDR3 covers 15 residues. The germline gives CDR1 SGHNT, CDR2 YYREEE (reference sequence). The J segment lost 7 bases and the V segment lost 4 bases, leaving 9 bases of the junction unmatched. The CDR3 is CASSPSSGEGNIQYF. For the CDR3, the DNA is TGTGCCAGCAGCCCCTCTAGCGGGGAGGGCAACATTCAGTACTTC.

The rearrangement joins TRBV5-1 to TRBJ1-6; 11 positions agree with TRBD1. The CDR3 loop spans 14 amino acids. V was pared by 5 bases and J by 8 bases, with 3 bases of the junction left unmatched. Germline V lookup: CDR1 SGHRS, CDR2 YFSETQ. CDR3 sequence: CASRSGQGDSPLHF. The CDR3 coding sequence is TGCGCCAGCAGATCGGGACAGGGGGATTCACCCCTCCACTTT.

This chain joins TRBV10-3 and TRBJ2-4; TRBD1 matches 11 bases. The CDR3 sequence is 15 residues long. Germline V gives CDR1 ENHRY, CDR2 SYGVKD. The junction had 4 bases not matched to a gene; V was cut back by 3 bases and J by 6 bases. The CDR3 nucleotides read TGTGCCATCAGTGACACGGACAGGGGGCTAAACATTCAGTACTTC. Its translation: CAISDTDRGLNIQYF.

The rearrangement links TRBV5-1 to TRBJ1-4, with D possibly being TRBD1 (6 bases). V shed 4 bases and J shed 4 bases, with 11 bases lying between them. This CDR3 spans 14 amino acids. Per germline, CDR1 SGHRS and CDR2 YFSETQ. Written as DNA, the CDR3 is TGCGCCAGCAGCCTACAGGGCGGTAATGAAAAACTGTTTTTT. Translation: CASSLQGGNEKLFF.

The chain employs TRBV4-2 and TRBJ2-2; 7 positions match TRBD1. Losses at the gene ends were 1 base for V and 1 base for J; bases not matched to a gene: 0. The V gene's germline CDR1 is LGHNA and CDR2 YNFKEQ. The CDR3 loop spans 15 amino acids. The CDR3 reads CASSQAGGNTGELFF. CDR3 sequence (DNA): TGTGCCAGCAGCCAAGCAGGGGGGAACACCGGGGAGCTGTTTTTT.

The CDR3 region has the DNA TGTGCCAGCAGGACTGGGGGGGATTATTCACCCCTCCACTTT. Translated, it gives CASRTGGDYSPLHF. This chain connects TRBV2 to TRBJ1-6; a possible D gene is TRBD1 (5 bases). CDR1 is SNHLY and CDR2 is FYNNEI in the germline V gene. This CDR3 contains 14 residues. Between the trimmed V and J ends, which lost 6 bases and 8 bases, there was a span of 14 bases.

The chain links TRBV18 to TRBJ1-1, with 11 bases fitting TRBD1. The CDR3 loop spans 15 amino acids. Per germline, CDR1 KGHSH and CDR2 LQKENI. Trimming cost V 5 bases and J 1 base; bases outside gene matches: 3. The CDR3 coding sequence is TGTGCCAGCTCAATCGGACAGGGGGCGAACACTGAAGCTTTCTTT. This gives the protein CASSIGQGANTEAFF. The full variable domain, completed using reference TRBV18 and TRBJ1-1, is NAGVMQNPRHLVRRRGQEARLRCSPMKGHSHVYWYRQLPEEGLKFMVYLQKENIIDESGMPKERFSAEFPKEGPSILRIQQVVRGDSAAYFCASSIGQGANTEAFFGQGTRLTVV.

The genes are TRBV5-1 and TRBJ1-2; D remains unclear. The CDR3 has 14 amino acids. Trimming stripped 0 bases from V and 4 bases from J, with 10 bases between. Germline loops: CDR1 SGHRS, CDR2 YFSETQ. CDR3 DNA: TGCGCCAGCAGCTTGGGGGCATTTGGCTATGGCTACACCTTC. Amino acid sequence: CASSLGAFGYGYTF.

The chain links TRBV3-1 (or the pseudogene TRBV3-2) to TRBJ1-5; D may be TRBD1 (6 bases). V dropped 0 bases and J dropped 11 bases, with 14 bases sitting between them. CDR1 LGHDT and CDR2 YNNKEL come from the germline V gene (reference sequence). The CDR3 loop spans 14 amino acids. This CDR3 is CASSQDLTDRAQHF. CDR3 coding DNA: TGTGCCAGCAGCCAAGATTTGACGGACAGAGCCCAGCATTTT.

This clone occurred once. The chain combines TRBV11-2 with TRBJ2-5; 9 bases are a match to TRBD2. Germline CDR1 reads SGHAT; CDR2 reads FQNNGV. V dropped 7 bases and J dropped 4; count of bases not matched to a gene: 7. The CDR3 is 14 amino acids. For the CDR3, the DNA is TGTGCCAGCACCGTAGCGGGGGTGAGAGAGACCCAGTACTTC. Protein product: CASTVAGVRETQYF. Full variable domain (outside the CDR3, taken from reference TRBV11-2 and TRBJ2-5): EAGVAQSPRYKIIEKRQSVAFWCNPISGHATLYWYQQILGQGPKLLIQFQNNGVVDDSQLPKDRFSAERLKGVDSTLKIQPAKLEDSAVYLCASTVAGVRETQYFGPGTRLLVL.

This clone came up a few times. The rearrangement links TRBV5-4 to TRBJ1-2; D unclear. Trimming shortened V by 0 bases and J by 8 bases, and 8 bases separated the two germline ends. The CDR3 is 12 amino acids. Germline V gives CDR1 SGHNT, CDR2 YYREEE (reference sequence). The CDR3 here is CASSLDSIGYTF. CDR3 coding DNA: TGTGCCAGCAGCTTGGACAGTATCGGCTACACCTTC.

The rearrangement uses TRBV27 and TRBJ2-6; D not certain. The CDR3 has 12 amino acids. Germline-derived CDR1 and CDR2 are MNHEY and SMNVEV (reference sequence). The ends were cut back, 8 bases at V and 8 bases at J, with 10 bases in the middle. CDR3 DNA sequence: TGTGCCAGCGGGTGGGCCCCCAACGTCCTGACTTTC. As protein: CASGWAPNVLTF.

V is TRBV6-2 or TRBV6-3 and J is TRBJ1-1; D is possibly TRBD1 (6 bases). Trimming took off 1 base at V and 8 bases at J, with 14 bases between the two ends. CDR3 length: 14 residues. Germline CDR1 MNHEY, CDR2 SVGEGT. CDR3: CASSYFTGFKEAFF. Here the CDR3 DNA reads TGTGCCAGCAGTTACTTTACAGGGTTTAAGGAAGCTTTCTTT.

This clone was observed a handful of times. The CDR3 loop reads CAIGPEAGLYSYEQYF. DNA of the CDR3: TGTGCCATCGGACCGGAAGCGGGGCTATACTCCTACGAGCAGTACTTC. The V gene is TRBV10-3, the J gene TRBJ2-7; TRBD2 matches 7 bases. Germline trimming cut 8 bases from V and 0 bases from J; bases unmatched to any gene: 13. There are 16 residues in the CDR3. The V gene's germline CDR1 is ENHRY and CDR2 SYGVKD.

The chain links TRBV19 to TRBJ1-5; 9 bases agree with TRBD1. The CDR3 has 13 amino acids. Losses at the gene ends were 6 bases for V and 5 bases for J; bases not matched to a gene: 2. Germline V gene data show CDR1 as LNHDA and CDR2 as SQIVND (reference sequence). CDR3 sequence: CASSWDRDQPQHF. CDR3 in DNA: TGTGCCAGTAGCTGGGACAGGGATCAGCCCCAGCATTTT.

The chain joins TRBV2 to TRBJ2-7, with a weak D call TRBD2 (5 bases). CDR3 size: 16 residues. Germline CDR1 is SNHLY and CDR2 is FYNNEI. The germline V and J ends were trimmed by 1 base and 1 base, with 14 bases remaining between them. The CDR3 protein is CASSEGYAGSSYEQYF. DNA for the CDR3: TGTGCCAGCAGTGAAGGGTATGCGGGCAGTTCCTACGAGCAGTACTTC.

The chain is built from TRBV5-1 and TRBJ2-7; the D is unclear. The CDR3 contains 15 residues. Germline loops: CDR1 SGHRS, CDR2 YFSETQ. V lost 8 bases and J lost 2, with 20 bases in between. This CDR3 reads CARIYRDNVTYEQYF. In DNA form, the CDR3 reads TGCGCCAGGATATATAGAGACAACGTTACCTACGAGCAGTACTTC.

The table lists this clone with a count of one. This chain connects TRBV20-1 to TRBJ2-7, with a weak D call TRBD2 (6 bases). The CDR3 sequence is 13 residues long. The ends were cut back, 3 bases at V and 4 bases at J, with 13 bases in the middle. Germline CDR1 is DFQATT and CDR2 is SNEGSKA (reference sequence). CDR3 in amino acids: CSASYSGKYEQYF. Here the CDR3 DNA reads TGCAGTGCTAGTTATAGCGGAAAATACGAGCAGTACTTC.

The genes are TRBV4-1 and TRBJ1-2; 8 bases are a match to TRBD1. The CDR3 length is 15 residues. V gave up 0 bases and J gave up 8 bases; unmatched junction bases: 8. Looked up from germline, CDR1 is MGHRA and CDR2 is YSYEKL. CDR3 in amino acids: CASSQDRDRIRGYTF. As DNA, the CDR3 is TGCGCCAGCAGCCAAGACAGGGACAGGATAAGGGGCTACACCTTC.

The chain combines TRBV11-2 with TRBJ2-2, with TRBD2 identical over 16 bases. The V and J ends lost 5 bases and 7 bases, in that order; junction bases with no gene match: 10. Germline CDR1 SGHAT, CDR2 FQNNGV. The CDR3 has 18 amino acids. The CDR3 DNA reads TGTGCCAGCAGCCCGGGCACGGGACTAGCGGGGGGGTACGGGGAGCTGTTTTTT. Translated: CASSPGTGLAGGYGELFF.